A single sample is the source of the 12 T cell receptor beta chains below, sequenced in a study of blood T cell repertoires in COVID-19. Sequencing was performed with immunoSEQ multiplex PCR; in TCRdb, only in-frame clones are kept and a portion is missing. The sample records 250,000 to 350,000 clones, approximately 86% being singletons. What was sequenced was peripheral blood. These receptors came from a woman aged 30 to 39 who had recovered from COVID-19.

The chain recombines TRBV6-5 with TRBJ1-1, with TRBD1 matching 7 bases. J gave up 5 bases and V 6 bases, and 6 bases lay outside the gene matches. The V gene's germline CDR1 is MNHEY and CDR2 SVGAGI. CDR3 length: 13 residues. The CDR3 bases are TGTGCCAGCAGCCTAGACAGGGTGACTGAAGCTTTCTTT. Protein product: CASSLDRVTEAFF.

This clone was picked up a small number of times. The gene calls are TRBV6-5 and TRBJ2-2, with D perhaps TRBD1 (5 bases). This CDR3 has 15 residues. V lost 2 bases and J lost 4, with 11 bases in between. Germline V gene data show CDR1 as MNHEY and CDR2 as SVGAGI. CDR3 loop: CASSYGAGLTGELFF. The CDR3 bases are TGTGCCAGCAGTTACGGGGCAGGCCTCACCGGGGAGCTGTTTTTT.

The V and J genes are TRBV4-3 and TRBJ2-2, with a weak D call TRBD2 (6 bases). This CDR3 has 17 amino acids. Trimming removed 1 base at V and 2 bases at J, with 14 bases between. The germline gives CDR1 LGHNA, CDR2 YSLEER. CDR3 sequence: CASSQGVGSGNTGELFF. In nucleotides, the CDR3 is TGCGCCAGCAGCCAAGGTGTGGGTAGCGGTAACACCGGGGAGCTGTTTTTT.

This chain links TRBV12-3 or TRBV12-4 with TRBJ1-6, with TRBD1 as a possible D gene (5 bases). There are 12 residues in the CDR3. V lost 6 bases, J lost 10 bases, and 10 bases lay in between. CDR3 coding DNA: TGTGCCAGCAGCCCGGGGGAATCACCCCTCCACTTT. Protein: CASSPGESPLHF.

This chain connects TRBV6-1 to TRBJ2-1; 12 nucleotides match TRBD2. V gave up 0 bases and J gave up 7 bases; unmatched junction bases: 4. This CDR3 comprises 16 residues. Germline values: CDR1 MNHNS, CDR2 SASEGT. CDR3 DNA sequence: TGTGCCAGCAGTGAAGCCCGACTAGCGGGGGTGAATGAGCAGTTCTTC. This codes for CASSEARLAGVNEQFF.

CDR3 bases: TGTGCCAGCAGCGGACTACTACCTGAATTGGGGACCCAGTACTTC. It yields the protein CASSGLLPELGTQYF. The chain uses TRBV11-2 and TRBJ2-5, with D possibly TRBD2 on 6 matching bases. The CDR3 consists of 15 residues. Looked up from germline, CDR1 is SGHAT and CDR2 is FQNNGV. The ends were cut back, 5 bases at V and 7 bases at J, with 20 bases in the middle.

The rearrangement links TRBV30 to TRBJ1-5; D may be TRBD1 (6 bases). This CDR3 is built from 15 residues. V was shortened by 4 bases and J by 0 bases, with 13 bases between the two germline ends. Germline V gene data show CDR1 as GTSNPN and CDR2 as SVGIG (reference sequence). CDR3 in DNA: TGTGCCTGGACAGGACAGCCTAATAGCAATCAGCCCCAGCATTTT. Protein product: CAWTGQPNSNQPQHF.

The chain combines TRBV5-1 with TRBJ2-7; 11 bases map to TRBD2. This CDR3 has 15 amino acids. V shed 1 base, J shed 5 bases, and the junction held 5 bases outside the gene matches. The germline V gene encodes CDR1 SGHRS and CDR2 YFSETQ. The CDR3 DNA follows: TGCGCCAGCAGCTTGTTAGCGGGAGGGCCTAACGAGCAGTACTTC. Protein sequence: CASSLLAGGPNEQYF.

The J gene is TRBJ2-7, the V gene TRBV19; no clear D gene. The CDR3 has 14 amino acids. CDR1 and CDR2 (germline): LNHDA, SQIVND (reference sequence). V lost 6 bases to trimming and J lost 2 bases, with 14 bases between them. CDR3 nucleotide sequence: TGTGCCAGTAGGTTTTCGGTGTCAACCTACGAGCAGTACTTC. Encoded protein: CASRFSVSTYEQYF.

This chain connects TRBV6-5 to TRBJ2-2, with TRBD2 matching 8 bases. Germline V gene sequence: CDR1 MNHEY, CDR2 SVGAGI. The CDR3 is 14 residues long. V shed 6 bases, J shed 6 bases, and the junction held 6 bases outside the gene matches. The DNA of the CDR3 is TGTGCCAGCAGAGCTAGCGGGCTGGCCGGGGAGCTGTTTTTT. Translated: CASRASGLAGELFF.

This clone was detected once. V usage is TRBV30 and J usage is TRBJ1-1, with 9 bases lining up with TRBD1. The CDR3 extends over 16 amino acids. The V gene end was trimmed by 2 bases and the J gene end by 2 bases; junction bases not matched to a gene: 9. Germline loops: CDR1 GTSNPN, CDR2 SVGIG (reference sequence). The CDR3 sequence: CAWSLQGAPFNTEAFF. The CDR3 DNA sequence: TGTGCCTGGAGTCTACAGGGGGCACCCTTTAACACTGAAGCTTTCTTT.

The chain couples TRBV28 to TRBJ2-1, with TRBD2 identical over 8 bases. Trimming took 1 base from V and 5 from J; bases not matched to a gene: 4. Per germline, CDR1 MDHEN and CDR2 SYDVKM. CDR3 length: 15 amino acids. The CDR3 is CASSLLTAGDNEQFF. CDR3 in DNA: TGTGCCAGCAGTTTATTGACAGCGGGAGACAATGAGCAGTTCTTC.